This T cell receptor (beta chain) was sequenced for a study of OX40 agonist ivuxolimab in advanced cancers. Regarding this clone: Its antigen is unidentified.

Findings of the study overall: More expanded clones were seen, on average, in CD8+ T cells than in CD4+.

Clones were read by immunoSEQ multiplex PCR, and TCRdb kept only the in-frame ones, dropping some. This sample has about 21,000 clones, with more than 80% found just once. The sample here was CD4+ or CD8+ T cells sorted from blood, taken in a trial of the OX40 agonist ivuxolimab. This receptor was identified in an adult with an advanced solid tumor such as melanoma, head and neck, liver or kidney cancer.

Here the CDR3 reads CASSYDLQGTDYEQYF. The CDR3 coding sequence is TGTGCCAGCAGTTACGACCTCCAAGGGACAGACTACGAGCAGTACTTC. This rearrangement joins TRBV6-5 to TRBJ2-7, with 7 bases that match TRBD1. Germline V gene data show CDR1 as MNHEY and CDR2 as SVGAGI. The CDR3 has 16 amino acids. The J segment lost 3 bases and the V segment lost 2 bases, leaving 10 bases of the junction unmatched.